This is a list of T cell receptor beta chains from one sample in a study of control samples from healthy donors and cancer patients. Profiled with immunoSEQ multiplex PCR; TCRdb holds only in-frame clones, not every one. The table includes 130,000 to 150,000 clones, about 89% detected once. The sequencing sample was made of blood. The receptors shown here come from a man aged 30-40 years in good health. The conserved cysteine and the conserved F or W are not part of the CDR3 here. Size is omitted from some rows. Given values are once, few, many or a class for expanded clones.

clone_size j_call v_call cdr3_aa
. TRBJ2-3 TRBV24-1 ATSDVSGQGVTDTQY
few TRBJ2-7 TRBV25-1 ASSDKGQSSYEQY
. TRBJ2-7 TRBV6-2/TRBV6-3 ASSNRDREDEQY
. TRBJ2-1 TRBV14 ASSQVPLGLAGGKYYNEQF
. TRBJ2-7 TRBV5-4 ASSSSGRGYEQY
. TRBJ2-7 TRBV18 ASSPPVLASRYEQY
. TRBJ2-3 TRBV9 ASSASTGASSTDTQY
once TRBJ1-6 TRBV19 ASSIVYGGDLWNSPLH
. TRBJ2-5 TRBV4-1 ASRGLAGGGETQY
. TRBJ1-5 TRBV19 ASSMTGGNQPQH
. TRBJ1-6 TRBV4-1 ASSQDLTGGLSYNSPLH
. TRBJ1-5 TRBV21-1 ASSKPAQGCQPQH
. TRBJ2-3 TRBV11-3 ASSLSASTDTQY
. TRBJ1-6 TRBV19 ASSIVGENSPLH
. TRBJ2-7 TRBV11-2 ASSLERLVGYEQY
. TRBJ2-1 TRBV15 ATSTGLAFDNEQF
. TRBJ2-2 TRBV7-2 ASSSRGANTGELF
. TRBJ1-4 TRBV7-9 ASSLTGTGAEKLF
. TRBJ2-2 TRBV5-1 ASSLGDYTGELF
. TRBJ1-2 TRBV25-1 ASRSVVTTGTNYGYT
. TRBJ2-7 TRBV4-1 ASSQDREQSSYEQY
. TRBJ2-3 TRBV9 ASSPSGTTGDTQY
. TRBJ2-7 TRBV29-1 SVVPRGRYEQY
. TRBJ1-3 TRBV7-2 APGRSGNTIY
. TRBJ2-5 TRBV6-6 ASSETSGSFWETQY
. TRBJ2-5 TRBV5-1 ASSPDTTGAETQY
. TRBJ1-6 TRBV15 ATSRAAGSPLH
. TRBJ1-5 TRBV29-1 SVEGGQDNQPQH
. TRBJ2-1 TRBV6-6 ASSPMVEQF
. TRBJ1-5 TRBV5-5 ASSFLANQPQH
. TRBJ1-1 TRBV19 ASSMGQGNTEAF
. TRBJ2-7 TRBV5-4 ASSPTTSSYEQY
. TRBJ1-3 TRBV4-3 ASSPGGGQGGNTIY
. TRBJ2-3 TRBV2 ASTQAGGTDTQY
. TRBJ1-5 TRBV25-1 ASSARGGGQPQH
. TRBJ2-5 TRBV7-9 ASTWGTTGGETQY
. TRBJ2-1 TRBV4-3 ASSQAPSGRYGNEQF
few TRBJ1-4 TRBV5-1 ASSLAGQGNEKLF
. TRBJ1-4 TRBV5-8 ASSWGTSTNEKLF
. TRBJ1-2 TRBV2 ASQEGVYYGYT
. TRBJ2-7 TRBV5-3 ARSLITGGKTYEQY
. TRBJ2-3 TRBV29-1 SVESEVGQILTDTQY